The clone carrying this T cell receptor (beta chain) is judged medium-sized. No antigen is known for it. Sequenced by immunoSEQ multiplex PCR; TCRdb stores in-frame clones only, minus some. The sample has 2,500 to 3,000 clones; approximately 25% are singletons. Trimming took 6 bases from V and 1 from J, leaving 9 bases between them. CDR1 is WSHSY, CDR2 SAAADI, per germline. The CDR3 is 13 amino acids. The data originate from a study of T cells in localized non-small cell lung cancer. Study-level findings and limits: Adjacent lung tissue had a median roughly 52 of the top 100 clones found in the tumor. Longer survival (overall) was linked to higher T cell density in blood. Sequencing was restricted to one tumor region; therefore, heterogeneity remains possible. Highest T cell clonality was seen in uninvolved adjacent lung, surpassing that measured in tumor.

The TCR originated in a female donor over 55 with stage I lung adenocarcinoma. The source material was lung tumor tissue, sampled before any cancer treatment. J is TRBJ1-1 and V is TRBV10-2, with D maybe TRBD1 (6 bases). DNA for the CDR3: TGCGCCAGCAGGTTGACAGGGAACACTGAAGCTTTCTTT. This codes for CASRLTGNTEAFF.